One and the same sample provided the 20 T cell receptor beta chains below, sequenced in a study of blood T cell repertoires in COVID-19. TCRdb's copy holds only in-frame clones and misses some; the assay was immunoSEQ multiplex PCR. The profile shows roughly 80,000 clones, over 80% of them singletons. The sample taken for sequencing was peripheral blood. Every receptor here comes from a man aged 45-65 years with acute or convalescent COVID-19.

This clone showed up just a few times. V and J are TRBV9 and TRBJ2-2; 7 bases fit TRBD1. V shed 0 bases and J 7 bases; nucleotides not matched to a gene: 3. CDR1 is SGDLS, CDR2 YYNGEE, per germline. There are 14 residues in the CDR3. The CDR3 sequence: CASSVVQGYGELFF. Here the CDR3 DNA reads TGTGCCAGCAGCGTAGTACAGGGGTACGGGGAGCTGTTTTTT.

CDR3 loop: CASSYSGTGLYNEQFF. The CDR3 DNA reads as TGTGCCAGCAGTTACTCTGGGACAGGGTTGTACAATGAGCAGTTCTTC. This chain joins TRBV6-5 and TRBJ2-1; 9 bases match TRBD1. CDR3 size: 16 residues. Germline V gene lookup returns CDR1 MNHEY and CDR2 SVGAGI. Trimming at V came to 0 bases and at J to 4 bases, leaving 4 bases not matched to a gene.

V and J are TRBV24-1 and TRBJ2-3, with D possibly being TRBD1 (6 bases). The CDR3 sequence is 17 residues long. CDR1 is KGHDR, CDR2 SFDVKD, per germline. Trimming shortened V by 1 base and J by 5 bases, and 18 bases separated the two germline ends. The chain's CDR3 is CATSDFGSPGVLDTQYF. The CDR3 bases are TGTGCCACCAGTGATTTTGGCAGTCCAGGGGTTTTAGATACGCAGTATTTT.

The J gene is TRBJ1-2, the V gene TRBV6-5; TRBD1 might be the D (5 bases). Germline V lookup: CDR1 MNHEY, CDR2 SVGAGI. CDR3 size: 14 residues. Trimming shortened V by 6 bases and J by 0 bases, and 11 bases separated the two germline ends. CDR3 DNA sequence: TGTGCCAGCAGACGGGACTCCTCTAACTATGGCTACACCTTC. It is translated as CASRRDSSNYGYTF.

The DNA of the CDR3 is TGTGCCATCAGCAAACATTACCTTGACAGCTCTGGAAACACCATATATTTT. Its protein product is CAISKHYLDSSGNTIYF. The gene calls are TRBV10-3 and TRBJ1-3; perhaps TRBD1 as D (5 bases). Germline-derived CDR1 and CDR2 are ENHRY and SYGVKD. Between the trimmed V and J ends, which lost 6 bases and 0 bases, there was a span of 18 bases. The CDR3 has 17 amino acids.

This chain connects TRBV10-2 to TRBJ2-3; TRBD2 aligns across 7 bases. The junction had 6 bases not matched to a gene; V was cut back by 8 bases and J by 4 bases. CDR1 is WSHSY, CDR2 SAAADI, per germline. The CDR3 contains 13 residues. The CDR3 bases are TGCGCCAGCCTGGGACTATCAGCAGATACGCAGTATTTT. Translation gives CASLGLSADTQYF.

For the CDR3, the DNA is TGCAGCGTTGAAGATGCCGGGGGTAGGACAGATACGCAGTATTTT. It specifies CSVEDAGGRTDTQYF. The chain links TRBV29-1 to TRBJ2-3; the D gene is possibly TRBD2 (6 bases). Trimming removed 0 bases at V and 3 bases at J, with 13 bases between. This CDR3 region has 15 residues. Germline lookup yields CDR1 SQVTM and CDR2 ANQGSEA.

This clone was seen only once. The chain combines TRBV28 with TRBJ1-5; TRBD1 is a possible D gene (5 bases). Germline V gives CDR1 MDHEN, CDR2 SYDVKM. V was pared by 5 bases and J by 7 bases, with 12 bases between. The CDR3 covers 13 residues. The DNA for the CDR3 is TGTGCCAGCAGTCCAGGGAATCGGCAGCCCCAGCATTTT. Translating it yields CASSPGNRQPQHF.

V is TRBV7-2 and J is TRBJ2-5; D remains ambiguous. This CDR3 comprises 14 residues. Between the trimmed V and J ends, which lost 1 base and 0 bases, there was a span of 6 bases. Germline V CDR1 and CDR2: SGHTA, FQGNSA. In DNA form, the CDR3 reads TGTGCCAGCAGCTTAGATCCAGACCAAGAGACCCAGTACTTC. This codes for CASSLDPDQETQYF.

The sample holds one count of this clone. V is TRBV30 and J is TRBJ2-2; TRBD2 might be the D (6 bases). Per the germline V gene, CDR1 is GTSNPN and CDR2 is SVGIG (reference sequence). Trimming pared 5 bases from V and 4 bases from J, leaving 20 bases between. The CDR3 runs to 16 residues. CDR3 sequence (DNA): TGTGCCTGGGTTGAACTTAGGAGGGTGGGCACCGGGGAGCTGTTTTTT. It yields the protein CAWVELRRVGTGELFF.

The J gene is TRBJ2-7, the V gene TRBV18; 7 bases align to TRBD2. The germline V gene encodes CDR1 KGHSH and CDR2 LQKENI. J lost 0 bases, V lost 3 bases, and 2 bases had no gene match. The CDR3 contains 14 residues. CDR3 bases: TGTGCCAGCTCACCCGGCGGGAGCTCCTACGAGCAGTACTTC. Amino acids: CASSPGGSSYEQYF.

The chain couples TRBV2 to TRBJ2-1, with 8 positions matching TRBD1. Germline V gives CDR1 SNHLY, CDR2 FYNNEI. J gave up 4 bases and V 8 bases, and 7 bases lay outside the gene matches. This CDR3 has 14 residues. The CDR3 protein is CASADRVTYNEQFF. The CDR3, as DNA: TGTGCCAGCGCGGACAGGGTAACGTACAATGAGCAGTTCTTC.

The chain links TRBV10-2 to TRBJ2-2, with 16 bases identical to TRBD2. The CDR3 length is 17 residues. The V and J ends lost 7 bases and 1 base, in that order; junction bases with no gene match: 3. The germline V gene has CDR1 WSHSY and CDR2 SAAADI. The CDR3 spells CASMGLAGGRNTGELFF. The CDR3 region has the DNA TGCGCCAGCATGGGACTAGCGGGAGGGAGGAACACCGGGGAGCTGTTTTTT.

This rearrangement joins TRBV28 to TRBJ2-2; D possibly corresponds to TRBD1 (5 bases). In germline, CDR1 is MDHEN, CDR2 SYDVKM. V was shortened by 6 bases and J by 6 bases, with 11 bases between the two germline ends. The CDR3 consists of 13 residues. The CDR3 sequence is CASRQGFAGELFF. CDR3 DNA: TGTGCCAGCAGGCAGGGTTTCGCCGGGGAGCTGTTTTTT.

The chain combines TRBV24-1 with TRBJ1-2, with 11 bases aligning to TRBD1. The CDR3 is made up of 15 amino acids. Germline V gene sequence: CDR1 KGHDR, CDR2 SFDVKD. Trimming cost V 4 bases and J 2 bases; bases outside gene matches: 2. CDR3 sequence reads: CATSDGTGGNYGYTF. Written as DNA, the CDR3 is TGTGCCACCAGTGACGGGACAGGGGGAAACTATGGCTACACCTTC.

The chain recombines TRBV5-1 with TRBJ2-2; 9 positions match TRBD2. Trimming cost V 2 bases and J 2 bases; bases outside gene matches: 4. The CDR3 is made up of 16 amino acids. Looked up from germline, CDR1 is SGHRS and CDR2 is YFSETQ. CDR3 DNA: TGCGCCAGCAGCTTTAGCGGGGGTGCAAACACCGGGGAGCTGTTTTTT. Residues: CASSFSGGANTGELFF.

The chain combines TRBV7-2 with TRBJ2-3; 7 bases agree with TRBD1. This CDR3 has 16 residues. The V and J ends lost 4 bases and 2 bases, in that order; junction bases with no gene match: 9. The germline V gene encodes CDR1 SGHTA and CDR2 FQGNSA. CDR3 DNA: TGTGCCAGCAGCTCCACCGCCGGGACAGACACAGATACGCAGTATTTT. Protein sequence: CASSSTAGTDTDTQYF.

The chain uses TRBV6-5 and TRBJ2-7, with D tentatively TRBD1 (6 bases). Trimming removed 8 bases from V and 4 bases from J, with 15 bases in between. CDR3 size: 13 residues. Per the germline V gene, CDR1 is MNHEY and CDR2 is SVGAGI. As DNA, the CDR3 is TGTGCCAGCGCAGGGGAATACGCTTACGAGCAGTACTTC. Amino acids: CASAGEYAYEQYF.

The V gene is TRBV28, the J gene TRBJ1-4; D is perhaps TRBD1 (5 bases). Germline-derived CDR1 and CDR2 are MDHEN and SYDVKM. V gave up 2 bases and J gave up 6 bases, with 16 bases separating them. This CDR3 region has 16 residues. Written as DNA, the CDR3 is TGTGCCAGCAGTTTAGGCGAGGACATTAAAGATGAAAAACTGTTTTTT. It translates to CASSLGEDIKDEKLFF.

The chain is built from TRBV7-8 and TRBJ1-6; D is possibly TRBD1 (6 bases). There are 16 residues in the CDR3. CDR1 SGHVS and CDR2 FQNEAQ come from the germline V gene. Trimming cost V 4 bases and J 9 bases, with 19 bases left between them. CDR3 region: CASSSLTGGSGSPLHF. CDR3 nucleotides: TGTGCCAGCAGCTCCCTGACAGGCGGCTCAGGTTCACCCCTCCACTTT. The full variable domain, its missing parts supplied by reference TRBV7-8 and TRBJ1-6, is GAGVSQSPRYKVAKRGQDVALRCDPISGHVSLFWYQQALGQGPEFLTYFQNEAQLDKSGLPSDRFFAERPEGSVSTLKIQRTQQEDSAVYLCASSSLTGGSGSPLHFGNGTRLTVT.